The clone carrying this T cell receptor (beta chain) has only a few counts. The antigen is undetermined. Time point described: persistent/refractory GD, antithyroid drugs over 5 years with positive TRAb. Isolated PBMC RNA provided the starting material for the TCR library. The sample belongs to a study of regulatory T cells in long-lasting Graves disease. Findings of the study overall: Persistent patients shared 2,700 or so public clonotypes among themselves. Newly diagnosed patients shared fewer, at more than 850. Accuracy was perhaps lowered by the small sample size.

HTBI primers from iRepertoire and Arm-PCR of CDR3 regions yielded the TCR beta libraries. MiXCR, applied by TCRdb to the multiplex PCR reads, yields one record per CDR3 protein. The data show around 400,000 distinct CDR3 sequences, with roughly 23% seen just once and around 15% held by the top ten. The TCR sequence derives from a female donor with Graves disease. The material was peripheral blood mononuclear cells (PBMCs), obtained when the disease was refractory, from a patient treated with antithyroid drugs.

In DNA, the CDR3 is TGTGCCAGCAGCTTAGGTGGGCTGGGGGCAGGACCTAACACTGAAGCTTTCTTT. It is translated as CASSLGGLGAGPNTEAFF. The chain combines TRBV7-9 with TRBJ1-1; possibly TRBD1 for D (6 bases). Trimming shortened V by 1 base and J by 2 bases, and 20 bases separated the two germline ends. The CDR3 totals 18 residues. Germline-derived CDR1 and CDR2 are SEHNR and FQNEAQ (reference sequence).